The 25 T cell receptor beta chains in this list originate from one sample, sequenced in a study of T cells in Graves' hyperthyroidism and ophthalmopathy. Researchers amplified the TCR beta CDR3 regions from RNA transcripts. The study used the HTBI primer set for a first-round RT-PCR of the TCR CDR3. TCRdb redid the calling of the multiplex PCR reads with MiXCR, one entry per CDR3 protein. The table has some 500,000 distinct CDR3 sequences, about an eighth seen once. Sequencing used blood. The receptors originated from a woman aged 18-29 years with Graves' hyperthyroidism.

This clonotype was seen repeatedly, ten times or more. The V call is TRBV7-3, the J call TRBJ2-7; either TRBD1 or TRBD2 may supply D (5 bases each). V was pared by 5 bases and J by 2 bases, with 16 bases between. Germline V lookup: CDR1 SGHTA, CDR2 FQGTGA. The length of the CDR3 is 15 residues. The CDR3 sequence is CASSQYRDGAYEQYF. In DNA, the CDR3 is TGTGCCAGCAGCCAGTATCGGGACGGGGCCTACGAGCAGTACTTC.

This rearrangement joins TRBV19 to TRBJ2-1, with TRBD2 identical over 7 bases. This CDR3 is built from 15 residues. Trimming took 7 bases from V and 1 from J; bases not matched to a gene: 7. Germline CDR1 LNHDA, CDR2 SQIVND (reference sequence). CDR3 protein: CASTASGVSYNEQFF. The CDR3 region has the DNA TGTGCCAGTACCGCTAGCGGAGTTTCCTACAATGAGCAGTTCTTC.

There are many counts of this clonotype. V is TRBV2 and J is TRBJ1-2; D is ambiguous. The CDR3 loop spans 13 amino acids. V lost 7 bases to trimming and J lost 4 bases, with 13 bases between them. The germline V gene has CDR1 SNHLY and CDR2 FYNNEI. CDR3: CASNPAETYGYTF. CDR3 DNA: TGTGCCAGCAATCCAGCGGAAACCTATGGCTACACCTTC.

This clonotype was counted many times. J is TRBJ1-4 and V is TRBV15; D gene unclear. The CDR3 is made up of 16 amino acids. V gave up 1 base and J gave up 0 bases, with 9 bases separating them. CDR1 is LNHNV, CDR2 YYDKDF, per germline (reference sequence). The DNA of the CDR3 is TGTGCCACCAGCAGAGCAGGAGCCTCAACTAATGAAAAACTGTTTTTT. Translated: CATSRAGASTNEKLFF.

A remark on this clonotype: A much larger clone lies a single base off, so this may be a read error. The chain combines TRBV5-1 with TRBJ2-5; 8 positions match TRBD1. V lost 0 bases to trimming and J lost 4 bases; unmatched junction nucleotides: 5. Germline-derived CDR1 and CDR2 are SGHRS and YFSETQ. The CDR3 runs 15 residues. CDR3 bases: TGCGCCAGCAGCTTGGAGGGACAGGCCCGAGAGACCCAGTACTTC. This translates into CASSLEGQARETQYF.

This clonotype appeared many times. This chain joins TRBV30 and TRBJ2-7, with TRBD1 matching over 11 bases. The trim removed 8 bases at V and 5 bases at J, leaving 5 bases unmatched. The CDR3 extends over 12 amino acids. CDR1 GTSNPN and CDR2 SVGIG come from the germline V gene (reference sequence). The CDR3 protein is CAGGQGADEQYF. CDR3 in DNA: TGTGCCGGCGGACAGGGGGCGGACGAGCAGTACTTC.

This clonotype has ten or more counts. The rearrangement uses TRBV5-1 and TRBJ2-3; perhaps TRBD2 as D (6 bases). The V and J ends lost 6 bases and 0 bases respectively, with 14 bases between them. The CDR3 covers 15 residues. Germline V lookup: CDR1 SGHRS, CDR2 YFSETQ. For the CDR3, the DNA is TGCGCCAGCATAGGCGGGAAGTCTAGCACAGATACGCAGTATTTT. This encodes CASIGGKSSTDTQYF.

This clonotype was seen repeatedly, ten times or more. This chain uses TRBV7-2 with TRBJ2-1; D may correspond to TRBD1 or TRBD2 (5 bases each). The CDR3 contains 14 residues. Germline lookup yields CDR1 SGHTA and CDR2 FQGNSA. V lost 8 bases and J lost 0, with 11 bases in between. The CDR3 protein is CASDPGSSYNEQFF. CDR3 nucleotide sequence: TGTGCCAGCGACCCAGGGAGCTCCTACAATGAGCAGTTCTTC.

This clonotype was counted many times. In nucleotides, the CDR3 is TGTGCCAGCAGTTACCGGGACACAGATCAGCCCCAGCATTTT. This translates into CASSYRDTDQPQHF. This sequence joins TRBV6-5 and TRBJ1-5, with a tentative D call TRBD1 (6 bases). Trimming removed 2 bases from V and 5 bases from J, with 10 bases in between. The V gene's germline CDR1 is MNHEY and CDR2 SVGAGI. This CDR3 has 14 amino acids.

The J gene is TRBJ1-1, the V gene TRBV4-1; D remains ambiguous. Germline V gene lookup returns CDR1 MGHRA and CDR2 YSYEKL. Trimming removed 4 bases at V and 2 bases at J, with 17 bases between. There are 16 residues in the CDR3. CDR3 sequence: CASSLHEARTNTEAFF. The CDR3 DNA is TGCGCCAGCAGCCTCCACGAGGCACGAACTAACACTGAAGCTTTCTTT.

This clonotype was counted between two and nine times. The chain links TRBV20-1 to TRBJ1-1; a weak D match, TRBD1 (5 bases). The CDR3 consists of 13 residues. V lost 2 bases to trimming and J lost 2 bases, with 9 bases between them. Germline CDR1 reads DFQATT; CDR2 reads SNEGSKA (reference sequence). DNA of the CDR3: TGCAGTGCTAGACCAGGGTCAAACACTGAAGCTTTCTTT. Amino acids: CSARPGSNTEAFF.

In this sample, this clonotype turned up many times. The chain joins TRBV11-3 to TRBJ2-3, with 9 positions matching TRBD2. Per germline, CDR1 SGHNT and CDR2 YENEEA. V trimming: 4 bases; J trimming: 4 bases; junction bases outside the gene matches: 12. This CDR3 is built from 17 residues. The CDR3 here is CASSSPRGGRGSDTQYF. The CDR3 bases are TGTGCCAGCAGCTCGCCTCGGGGCGGGAGGGGGTCAGATACGCAGTATTTT.

This chain links TRBV19 with TRBJ1-3; D unresolved. V lost 5 bases, J lost 0 bases, and 14 bases lay in between. Germline lookup yields CDR1 LNHDA and CDR2 SQIVND (reference sequence). CDR3 length: 16 residues. The CDR3 DNA follows: TGTGCCAGTAGTTCGTTCTCTGTATACTCTGGAAACACCATATATTTT. It codes for CASSSFSVYSGNTIYF. Full variable domain (outside the CDR3, taken from reference TRBV19 and TRBJ1-3): DGGITQSPKYLFRKEGQNVTLSCEQNLNHDAMYWYRQDPGQGLRLIYYSQIVNDFQKGDIAEGYSVSREKKESFPLTVTSAQKNPTAFYLCASSSFSVYSGNTIYFGEGSWLTVV.

This clonotype appeared many times. The rearrangement joins TRBV12-3 or TRBV12-4 to TRBJ1-1; D gene uncertain. V lost 3 bases to trimming and J lost 6 bases, with 11 bases between them. There are 13 residues in the CDR3. The DNA of the CDR3 is TGTGCCAGCAGTTTTCGGGGTATCGCTGAAGCTTTCTTT. It specifies CASSFRGIAEAFF.

The sample holds many counts of this clonotype. CDR3 amino acids: CASSTLAASTDTQYF. In nucleotides, the CDR3 is TGTGCCAGCAGTACACTAGCGGCTAGCACAGATACGCAGTATTTT. The chain combines TRBV12-3 or TRBV12-4 with TRBJ2-3; 8 bases are shared with TRBD2. The CDR3 contains 15 residues. V was pared by 5 bases and J by 0 bases, with 4 bases of the junction left unmatched.

This clonotype was counted ten times or more. The chain uses TRBV12-3 or TRBV12-4 and TRBJ1-1; D gene uncertain. The CDR3 is 14 amino acids. Trimming removed 4 bases from V and 4 bases from J, with 13 bases in between. The CDR3 protein is CASSSLFDGTEAFF. CDR3 DNA sequence: TGTGCCAGCAGTTCTTTATTCGACGGCACTGAAGCTTTCTTT.

This clonotype has at least ten counts. The chain joins TRBV9 to TRBJ1-1; TRBD1 agrees at 10 bases. With V trimmed by 0 bases and J by 1 base, 9 bases remained unmatched. The CDR3 totals 18 residues. Germline CDR1 is SGDLS and CDR2 is YYNGEE. In DNA form, the CDR3 reads TGTGCCAGCAGCGTAGTACCCCTTTGGACAGGGGGGAACACTGAAGCTTTCTTT. It yields the protein CASSVVPLWTGGNTEAFF.

This clonotype was detected ten times or more. The chain joins TRBV2 to TRBJ1-1; D unclear. The germline V and J ends were trimmed by 3 bases and 7 bases, with 21 bases remaining between them. The CDR3 is 16 residues long. CDR1 and CDR2 (germline): SNHLY, FYNNEI. CDR3 residues: CASSDTDGFRWGEAFF. The CDR3 bases are TGTGCCAGCAGTGACACGGACGGTTTCAGATGGGGTGAAGCTTTCTTT. The full variable domain, in which reference TRBV2 and TRBJ1-1 provide the parts outside the CDR3, is EPEVTQTPSHQVTQMGQEVILRCVPISNHLYFYWYRQILGQKVEFLVSFYNNEISEKSEIFDDQFSVERPDGSNFTLKIRSTKLEDSAMYFCASSDTDGFRWGEAFFGQGTRLTVV.

This clonotype was seen ten or more times. The rearrangement joins TRBV7-9 to TRBJ2-2; 9 nucleotides align to TRBD2. CDR1 SEHNR and CDR2 FQNEAQ come from the germline V gene (reference sequence). J gave up 4 bases and V 6 bases, and 9 bases lay outside the gene matches. The CDR3 is 16 amino acids. The CDR3 is CASSSFMGLATGELFF. The CDR3 coding sequence is TGTGCCAGCAGTTCTTTTATGGGACTAGCCACCGGGGAGCTGTTTTTT. Complete variable domain (other parts from reference TRBV7-9 and TRBJ2-2): DTGVSQNPRHKITKRGQNVTFRCDPISEHNRLYWYRQTLGQGPEFLTYFQNEAQLEKSRLLSDRFSAERPKGSFSTLEIQRTEQGDSAMYLCASSSFMGLATGELFFGEGSRLTVL.

This clonotype occurred many times. The chain recombines TRBV2 with TRBJ1-6, with D perhaps matching TRBD1 (5 bases). Germline-derived CDR1 and CDR2 are SNHLY and FYNNEI. Trimming removed 7 bases from V and 0 bases from J, with 10 bases in between. The CDR3 consists of 15 residues. CDR3 sequence: CASKKGSSYNSPLHF. The CDR3, as DNA: TGTGCCAGCAAGAAGGGGAGCTCCTATAATTCACCCCTCCACTTT.

This clonotype appeared a few times. The chain uses TRBV20-1 and TRBJ1-3; no reliable D call. The CDR3 is 17 residues long. In germline, CDR1 is DFQATT, CDR2 SNEGSKA (reference sequence). Trimming removed 1 base at V and 4 bases at J, with 20 bases between. CDR3 sequence reads: CSARAGVPSSLGNTIYF. CDR3 bases: TGCAGTGCTAGAGCTGGGGTCCCGAGCTCCCTCGGAAACACCATATATTTT.

This clonotype was picked up many times. This chain's CDR3 is CSASTQLYGYTF. The CDR3 coding sequence is TGCAGTGCTAGTACTCAGCTCTATGGCTACACCTTC. This sequence joins TRBV20-1 and TRBJ1-2, with D hard to call. This CDR3 is built from 12 residues. Germline lookup yields CDR1 DFQATT and CDR2 SNEGSKA (reference sequence). V was shortened by 3 bases and J by 4 bases, with 9 bases between the two germline ends.

This clonotype was seen at least ten times. This chain joins TRBV20-1 and TRBJ2-1; 7 bases fit TRBD2. Germline V gene sequence: CDR1 DFQATT, CDR2 SNEGSKA (reference sequence). This CDR3 spans 16 amino acids. With 0 bases clipped from V and 2 bases from J, the junction kept 7 bases outside the gene matches. Here the CDR3 reads CSARDPSGKTYNEQFF. CDR3 sequence (DNA): TGCAGTGCTAGAGATCCCAGCGGGAAAACCTACAATGAGCAGTTCTTC.

This clonotype was observed at least ten times. The rearrangement links TRBV9 to TRBJ2-1; 9 bases align to TRBD2. Germline V gene lookup returns CDR1 SGDLS and CDR2 YYNGEE. V gave up 2 bases and J gave up 8 bases; unmatched junction bases: 5. The CDR3 contains 14 residues. The CDR3 nucleotides read TGTGCCAGCAGCGTTGGGACTAGCAGTCATGAGCAGTTCTTC. Amino acids: CASSVGTSSHEQFF.

The table lists this clonotype with many counts. The genes are TRBV11-3 and TRBJ2-1; no definite D call. The CDR3 length is 15 residues. Trimming stripped 7 bases from V and 0 bases from J, with 13 bases between. The V gene's germline CDR1 is SGHNT and CDR2 YENEEA. This CDR3 is CASTPPGSSYNEQFF. The CDR3 DNA reads TGTGCCAGCACCCCCCCCGGAAGCTCCTACAATGAGCAGTTCTTC. Combining the CDR3 with reference TRBV11-3 and TRBJ2-1 gives the whole variable domain EAGVVQSPRYKIIEKKQPVAFWCNPISGHNTLYWYLQNLGQGPELLIRYENEEAVDDSQLPKDRFSAERLKGVDSTLKIQPAELGDSAVYLCASTPPGSSYNEQFFGPGTRLTVL.